This TCR beta chain emerged from a study of metastatic and nonmetastatic thyroid tumors (dated by TCRdb to about 2020). For the study in its entirety: Repertoires from peripheral blood and from tumor or nodule tissue samples of malignant and benign thyroid patients were compared. Paper-wide results and their limitations: In both blood and tumor samples, malignant tumors were reported to have significantly higher TCR beta diversity than benign nodules.

The CDR3 contains 17 residues, cysteine and phenylalanine counted. The only DNA kept is the CDR3, 51 bases in frame from the first base. For this chain, trimming is 1 base at the V end and 1 base at the J end, and the number of junction bases without a gene match is 9. Sequences DFQATT (CDR1) and SNEGSKA (CDR2) are obtained from the germline V gene (reference sequence). A remark on this clone: The clone's antigen remains unknown. Base qualities were left out, and no much larger clone turns up one base away.

No treatment had been received by any patient before thyroid surgery. Using T-cell receptor beta sequencing, the study looked back at clinical samples from patients collected from about 2011 to 2018. Library method: PCR. Instrument on record: Illumina HiSeq 4000. High-throughput sequencing was used to profile the TCR beta-chain CDR3 region of every patient. Turning to the authors' computational methods: The researchers built a classifier to tell apart papillary thyroid cancer patients with distant metastasis, based on CDR3 differences among clinicopathological groups. The Shannon index was used to measure repertoire diversity, and the Morisita-Horn index was used to measure how similar tumor and blood repertoires were. TCRdb trimmed the raw reads at Q25, called clones with MiXCR and kept productive beta chains. What appears here as the V and J calls and clone size reflects TCRdb's work, not the paper's. The sample has approximately 20,000 clones on record, about 27% of them singletons. The ten largest make up roughly a tenth of the sample.

The sequence joins TRBV20-1 to TRBJ2-1, with 8 junctional bases fitting TRBD2. The TCR comes from a female donor with papillary thyroid cancer or a benign thyroid nodule (not recorded which). Some clones in this sample may be carry-over from other donors' samples. Material: tumor tissue. The CDR3 loop reads CSARVASGGLSYNEQFF. The nucleotide sequence reads TGCAGTGCTAGAGTCGCGTCGGGAGGGCTTTCCTACAATGAGCAGTTCTTC.